This T cell receptor beta chain was sequenced in a study of cytomegalovirus exposure and HLA in healthy donors. Regarding the study as a whole: Fewer N-insertions than the roughly 670-donor mean were reportedly shown by an Asian-associated ancestry cluster in a later analysis. Clonal expansion was found to be greater in HLA-associated TCR beta chains than in equally common others in a later analysis. Judged likely to be a sequencing artifact was a cluster of highly shared sequence variants. Several of the most significant clusters appeared linked to common viral pathogens, based on a later analysis.

The ends lost 5 bases at V and 4 bases at J; junction bases unmatched: 14. The CDR3 loop spans 17 amino acids. CDR1 is LNHDA, CDR2 SQIVND, per germline (reference sequence). On this clone itself: Its target is unknown.

Both 60 Vbeta primers and 13 Jbeta primers went into the PCR. Only in-frame clones appear in the TCRdb table, and some are missing; sequencing was by immunoSEQ multiplex PCR. The sample holds roughly 170,000 clones, approximately 80% seen once. This clonotype was obtained from a girl aged 2-10 years in good health and CMV-seropositive. The V gene is TRBV19, the J gene TRBJ2-3; 8 bases fit TRBD2. Sequencing was performed on PBMCs. The CDR3 coding sequence is TGTGCCAGTAGTCCTTCTTTCAGCGGGAGACGCGCAGATACGCAGTATTTT. It codes for CASSPSFSGRRADTQYF.